This T cell receptor beta chain is drawn from a study of cytomegalovirus exposure and HLA in healthy donors. Study details: Findings of an earlier analysis included more than 90 million unique TCR beta sequences from 200 million or so T cells.

Deletions cut 5 bases from V and 7 bases from J, with 11 bases between. The CDR3 runs 13 residues. Germline V gives CDR1 MNHEY, CDR2 SMNVEV (reference sequence). A remark on this clone: Its antigen is still unknown.

Whole-study findings and limits: In a later analysis, V- and J-gene trimming of beta chains associated with a DCLRE1C missense variant, replicated independently. The likely origin of a cluster of highly shared sequence variants was a sequencing artifact. Most subjects had HLA-A and HLA-B alleles reportedly predicted accurately by TCR beta sequences.

It was with 60 Vbeta and 13 Jbeta primers that the PCR ran. Profiled with immunoSEQ multiplex PCR; TCRdb holds only in-frame clones, not every one. Counted here are just over 150,000 clones, around 74% occurring once; the ten biggest clones make up roughly 1.5%. The receptor comes from a woman aged 30 to 39 in good health and CMV-seronegative. V gene TRBV27 combines with J gene TRBJ2-2, with D perhaps TRBD1 (6 bases). Sequencing used PBMCs. The CDR3 nucleotides read TGTGCCAGCAGTCCGAGGGGGTACGGGGAGCTGTTTTTT. This translates into CASSPRGYGELFF.